These 28 T cell receptor beta chains were sequenced from one sample in a study. TCRdb analysed the RT-PCR reads with MiXCR anew, one entry per CDR3 protein. The sample lists about 700,000 distinct CDR3 sequences; more than 13% were seen once. Sequences were obtained from memory CD4+ T cells from blood. These receptors all stem from a female donor in good health, serving as a healthy control.

This clonotype was observed many times. V and J are TRBV20-1 and TRBJ2-7; D gene uncertain. V was shortened by 6 bases and J by 4 bases, with 16 bases between the two germline ends. The germline CDR1 and CDR2 sequences are DFQATT and SNEGSKA (reference sequence). There are 13 residues in the CDR3. This chain's CDR3 is CSAPVLSSYEQYF. Here the CDR3 DNA reads TGCAGTGCCCCGGTTTTATCGTCTTACGAGCAGTACTTC.

The chain combines TRBV18 with TRBJ2-7; 8 nucleotides line up with TRBD1. V lost 1 base to trimming and J lost 2 bases; unmatched junction nucleotides: 4. Germline CDR1 and CDR2: KGHSH and LQKENI. This CDR3 has 15 amino acids. The CDR3 sequence is CASSPRTGRTYEQYF. DNA for the CDR3: TGTGCCAGCTCACCACGGACAGGGAGGACCTACGAGCAGTACTTC.

This clonotype was seen at least ten times. V usage is TRBV6-6 and J usage is TRBJ2-5; 7 bases align to TRBD2. CDR3 length: 17 residues. J lost 4 bases, V lost 2 bases, and 13 bases had no gene match. Germline V gives CDR1 MNHNY, CDR2 SVGAGI (reference sequence). The CDR3, as DNA: TGTGCCAGCAGTTACAGTCGCGGGCGGGGGAGAGGAGAGACCCAGTACTTC. Its protein product is CASSYSRGRGRGETQYF.

This clonotype was detected many times. The chain joins TRBV6-5 to TRBJ2-7, with D possibly TRBD1 on 6 matching bases. The V end lost 0 bases, the J end lost 4 bases, and 19 bases lay between the germline ends. Per the germline V gene, CDR1 is MNHEY and CDR2 is SVGAGI. The CDR3 covers 17 residues. CDR3 nucleotides: TGTGCCAGCAGTTACTCCTCGCCTGGGGGCGCTTCTTACGAGCAGTACTTC. It specifies CASSYSSPGGASYEQYF.

This clonotype was recorded at least ten times. The CDR3 reads CASSLNYNEQFF. The CDR3 DNA sequence: TGTGCCAGCAGTCTAAACTACAATGAGCAGTTCTTC. The rearrangement joins TRBV12-3 or TRBV12-4 to TRBJ2-1; the D is unclear. The CDR3 totals 12 residues. Between the trimmed V and J ends, which lost 5 bases and 3 bases, there was a span of 5 bases.

This clonotype was observed a few times. CDR3 protein: CASRLQALGSGELFF. The CDR3 nucleotides are TGTGCCAGCAGGTTACAGGCGTTAGGCTCCGGGGAGCTGTTTTTT. The chain joins TRBV7-2 to TRBJ2-2; the D gene is possibly TRBD1 (5 bases). The CDR3 consists of 15 residues. The V end lost 6 bases, the J end lost 6 bases, and 17 bases lay between the germline ends. The germline V gene encodes CDR1 SGHTA and CDR2 FQGNSA.

This chain links TRBV28 with TRBJ2-7, with 8 bases that match TRBD1. Per the germline V gene, CDR1 is MDHEN and CDR2 is SYDVKM. This CDR3 is 14 amino acids long. The V segment lost 5 bases and the J segment 7 bases; nucleotides outside the gene matches: 10. Here the CDR3 reads CASSGEGQGWEQYF. The CDR3 coding sequence is TGTGCCAGCAGTGGGGAAGGACAGGGCTGGGAGCAGTACTTC.

Written as DNA, the CDR3 is TGTGCCAGCAGCCCCTCCGGGACAGGGGTGCTGCGTGGCTACACCTTC. It yields the protein CASSPSGTGVLRGYTF. V is TRBV7-2 and J is TRBJ1-2; 10 nucleotides agree with TRBD1. This CDR3 contains 16 residues. V shed 5 bases, J shed 7 bases, and the junction held 13 bases outside the gene matches. Germline lookup yields CDR1 SGHTA and CDR2 FQGNSA.

This sequence joins TRBV7-8 and TRBJ1-2; D is uncertain. V was shortened by 5 bases and J by 2 bases, with 15 bases between the two germline ends. The length of the CDR3 is 15 residues. Germline-derived CDR1 and CDR2 are SGHVS and FQNEAQ. In nucleotides, the CDR3 is TGTGCCAGCAGCCGACCTGGCGCCGAGAACTATGGCTACACCTTC. Amino acid sequence: CASSRPGAENYGYTF. The complete variable domain, with remaining parts taken from reference TRBV7-8 and TRBJ1-2, reads GAGVSQSPRYKVAKRGQDVALRCDPISGHVSLFWYQQALGQGPEFLTYFQNEAQLDKSGLPSDRFFAERPEGSVSTLKIQRTQQEDSAVYLCASSRPGAENYGYTFGSGTRLTVV.

This clonotype was found a few times. The junction and the germline gene differ at one end; a read error may be behind it. The rearrangement joins TRBV27 to TRBJ2-6; possibly TRBD1 or TRBD2 for D (5 bases each). CDR3 length: 19 residues. Germline assignment: CDR1 MNHEY and CDR2 SMNVEV (reference sequence). CDR3 sequence (DNA): TGTGCCAGCAGCTTATATTTCCGGGACCGCTACTCTGGGGCCAACGTCCTGACTTTC. This sequence encodes CASSLYFRDRYSGANVLTF. Full variable domain (missing parts from reference TRBV27 and TRBJ2-6): EAQVTQNPRYLITVTGKKLTVTCSQNMNHEYMSWYRQDPGLGLRQIYYSMNVEVTDKGDVPEGYKVSRKEKRNFPLILESPSPNQTSLYFCASSLYFRDRYSGANVLTFGAGSRLTVL.

This clonotype has a handful of counts. The chain carries TRBV6-5 and TRBJ2-7; 10 bases agree with TRBD1. The CDR3 totals 16 residues. V lost 6 bases and J lost 3; bases outside the gene matches: 11. Germline V gene data show CDR1 as MNHEY and CDR2 as SVGAGI. For the CDR3, the DNA is TGTGCCAGCAGCCGGGACAGGGGCAAGCGGGGCTACGAGCAGTACTTC. Protein sequence: CASSRDRGKRGYEQYF.

The table lists this clonotype with a few counts. The chain uses TRBV7-3 and TRBJ1-1; D is uncertain. Trimming took off 5 bases at V and 4 bases at J, with 11 bases between the two ends. From germline, CDR1 is SGHTA and CDR2 FQGTGA. The CDR3 is made up of 13 amino acids. CDR3 in DNA: TGTGCCAGCAGCCCTGGGTGGGGCACTGAAGCTTTCTTT. This translates into CASSPGWGTEAFF.

This clonotype was observed at least ten times. This chain links TRBV29-1 with TRBJ1-1; 7 bases agree with TRBD1. This CDR3 is built from 13 residues. After removal of 6 bases from V and 7 bases from J, the junction contained 11 bases not matched to a gene. CDR1 SQVTM and CDR2 ANQGSEA come from the germline V gene. The CDR3 spells CSVRRGTDSEAFF. The CDR3 DNA sequence: TGCAGCGTCCGACGTGGGACAGACAGTGAAGCTTTCTTT.

This clonotype was seen many times. The chain combines TRBV24-1 with TRBJ1-5; TRBD1 matches 11 bases. V trimming: 2 bases; J trimming: 2 bases; junction bases outside the gene matches: 7. In germline, CDR1 is KGHDR, CDR2 SFDVKD. The CDR3 is made up of 18 amino acids. The CDR3 reads CATSDSRTGGGGNQPQHF. DNA for the CDR3: TGTGCCACCAGTGATTCACGGACAGGGGGCGGTGGCAATCAGCCCCAGCATTTT.

This clonotype occurred a few times. CDR3 sequence: CASSISPGVTASLHF. The CDR3 DNA reads TGTGCCAGCAGCATAAGCCCGGGGGTTACGGCATCCCTCCACTTT. J is TRBJ1-6 and V is TRBV7-8, with D tentatively TRBD1 (5 bases). V was trimmed by 5 bases and J by 14 bases, leaving 22 bases between them. CDR1 SGHVS and CDR2 FQNEAQ come from the germline V gene. The CDR3 is 15 residues long. The whole variable domain, filled in from reference TRBV7-8 and TRBJ1-6, reads GAGVSQSPRYKVAKRGQDVALRCDPISGHVSLFWYQQALGQGPEFLTYFQNEAQLDKSGLPSDRFFAERPEGSVSTLKIQRTQQEDSAVYLCASSISPGVTASLHFGNGTRLTVT.

The rearrangement links TRBV25-1 to TRBJ1-1; D uncertain. V gave up 7 bases and J gave up 3 bases, with 18 bases separating them. The CDR3 contains 15 residues. Germline assignment: CDR1 MGHDK and CDR2 SYGVNS. This CDR3 is CASKLGSGRYTEAFF. The CDR3 DNA reads TGTGCCAGCAAACTCGGGTCTGGGAGGTACACTGAAGCTTTCTTT.

This clonotype occurred a few times. The rearrangement links TRBV25-1 to TRBJ2-5; no firm D call. This CDR3 contains 15 residues. Germline CDR1 reads MGHDK; CDR2 reads SYGVNS. Trimming pared 1 base from V and 1 base from J, leaving 10 bases between. The CDR3 DNA reads as TGTGCCAGCAGTGAATCTTTTTGGTTCCAAGAGACCCAGTACTTC. It codes for CASSESFWFQETQYF.

V usage is TRBV20-1 and J usage is TRBJ2-7, with 8 bases aligning to TRBD1. CDR3 length: 15 residues. V lost 2 bases, J lost 7 bases, and 13 bases stayed unmatched. In germline, CDR1 is DFQATT, CDR2 SNEGSKA (reference sequence). The CDR3 is CSARKTGQARREQYF. The CDR3 nucleotides read TGCAGTGCTAGAAAGACGGGACAGGCCCGACGGGAGCAGTACTTC.

This clonotype was seen a few times. As DNA, the CDR3 is TGTGCCAGCAGTTATACAGGGGACACCGGGGAGCTGTTTTTT. Translated, it gives CASSYTGDTGELFF. V gene TRBV6-2 or TRBV6-3 combines with J gene TRBJ2-2, with 7 bases fitting TRBD1. With V trimmed by 3 bases and J by 3 bases, 1 base remained unmatched. Germline V gene lookup returns CDR1 MNHEY and CDR2 SVGEGT. The CDR3 length is 14 residues.

This rearrangement joins TRBV18 to TRBJ2-2, with TRBD1 identical over 9 bases. The V gene's germline CDR1 is KGHSH and CDR2 LQKENI. The CDR3 spans 15 residues. The V segment lost 4 bases and the J segment 3 bases; nucleotides outside the gene matches: 3. CDR3 DNA sequence: TGTGCCAGCTCACAGAGGACAGGGGACACCGGGGAGCTGTTTTTT. It is translated as CASSQRTGDTGELFF.

This clonotype was recorded many times. The chain carries TRBV15 and TRBJ2-3; D is possibly TRBD2 (5 bases). CDR1 and CDR2 (germline): LNHNV, YYDKDF (reference sequence). Trimming removed 8 bases at V and 3 bases at J, with 12 bases between. CDR3 length: 13 residues. CDR3 in DNA: TGTGCCACCCTCGGGGAGTCGACAGATACGCAGTATTTT. Its translation is CATLGESTDTQYF.

The V gene is TRBV28, the J gene TRBJ2-6; 9 nucleotides match TRBD1. The junction had 16 bases not matched to a gene; V was cut back by 6 bases and J by 4 bases. The CDR3 has 19 amino acids. Looked up from germline, CDR1 is MDHEN and CDR2 is SYDVKM. Written as DNA, the CDR3 is TGTGCCAGCAGCCCTGGAGTCGGACAGGGGCTTGGAGGGGCCAACGTCCTGACTTTC. Its protein is CASSPGVGQGLGGANVLTF.

The chain has TRBV10-3 and TRBJ2-3; D gene unclear. The CDR3 runs 12 residues. Deletions cut 3 bases from V and 5 bases from J, with 6 bases between. The germline V gene has CDR1 ENHRY and CDR2 SYGVKD. The CDR3 DNA is TGTGCCATCAGTGAAGTGGGAGATACGCAGTATTTT. This codes for CAISEVGDTQYF.

This clonotype appeared many times. V gene TRBV29-1 combines with J gene TRBJ1-6; D may be TRBD1 (6 bases). Trimming removed 6 bases at V and 6 bases at J, with 9 bases between. The V gene's germline CDR1 is SQVTM and CDR2 ANQGSEA. The CDR3 extends over 12 amino acids. The DNA for the CDR3 is TGCAGCGTCCAACAGGGTAATTCACCCCTCCACTTT. Its protein is CSVQQGNSPLHF.

This clonotype has only a few counts. The chain employs TRBV6-1 and TRBJ2-1; the match to TRBD2 covers 7 bases. This CDR3 has 14 amino acids. Germline V gene sequence: CDR1 MNHNS, CDR2 SASEGT. Losses at the gene ends were 7 bases for V and 9 bases for J; bases not matched to a gene: 12. CDR3: CASNRRESESEQFF. CDR3 sequence (DNA): TGTGCCAGCAATCGGCGGGAGTCGGAGAGTGAGCAGTTCTTC.

The rearrangement joins TRBV27 to TRBJ1-1; D gene ambiguous. CDR3 length equals 13 residues. The germline gives CDR1 MNHEY, CDR2 SMNVEV (reference sequence). V was trimmed by 4 bases and J by 7 bases, leaving 13 bases between them. CDR3 coding DNA: TGTGCCAGCAGTTCGACCCCACGACGTGAAGCTTTCTTT. Encoded protein: CASSSTPRREAFF.

This clonotype turned up a few times. The rearrangement links TRBV11-2 to TRBJ2-5; D unclear. The V and J ends lost 5 bases and 4 bases respectively, with 11 bases between them. This CDR3 spans 13 amino acids. Germline CDR1 reads SGHAT; CDR2 reads FQNNGV. In DNA, the CDR3 is TGTGCCAGCAGCGTTGGAGTAGGAGAGACCCAGTACTTC. As protein: CASSVGVGETQYF. Together with reference TRBV11-2 and TRBJ2-5, the CDR3 gives the full variable domain: EAGVAQSPRYKIIEKRQSVAFWCNPISGHATLYWYQQILGQGPKLLIQFQNNGVVDDSQLPKDRFSAERLKGVDSTLKIQPAKLEDSAVYLCASSVGVGETQYFGPGTRLLVL.

This clonotype was picked up a small number of times. The J gene is TRBJ1-2, the V gene TRBV11-2; D unclear. This CDR3 region has 15 residues. The V gene's germline CDR1 is SGHAT and CDR2 FQNNGV. V was clipped by 6 bases and J by 4 bases, with 18 bases between them. DNA of the CDR3: TGTGCCAGCAGATCCAGGTGGAGCCGGGGCTATGGCTACACCTTC. Translation: CASRSRWSRGYGYTF.